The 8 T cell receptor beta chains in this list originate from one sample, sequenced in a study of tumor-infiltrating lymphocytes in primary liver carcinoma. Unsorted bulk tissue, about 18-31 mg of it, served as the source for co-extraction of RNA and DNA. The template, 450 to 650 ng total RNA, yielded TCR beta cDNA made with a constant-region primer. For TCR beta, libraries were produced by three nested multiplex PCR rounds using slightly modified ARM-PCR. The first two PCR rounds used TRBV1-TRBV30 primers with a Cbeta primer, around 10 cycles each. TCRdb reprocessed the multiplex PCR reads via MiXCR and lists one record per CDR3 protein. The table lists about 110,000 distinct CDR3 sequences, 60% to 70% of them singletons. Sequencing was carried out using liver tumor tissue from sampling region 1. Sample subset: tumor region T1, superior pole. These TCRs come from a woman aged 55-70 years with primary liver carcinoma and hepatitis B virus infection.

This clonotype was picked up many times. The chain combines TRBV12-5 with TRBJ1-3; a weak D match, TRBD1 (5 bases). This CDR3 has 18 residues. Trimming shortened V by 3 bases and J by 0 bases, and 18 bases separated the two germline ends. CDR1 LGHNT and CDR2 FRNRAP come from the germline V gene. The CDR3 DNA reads TGTGCTAGTGGTTTCGGCCCCTCCGGGGCAGACTCTGGAAACACCATATATTTT. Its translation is CASGFGPSGADSGNTIYF. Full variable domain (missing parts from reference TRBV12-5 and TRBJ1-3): DARVTQTPRHKVTEMGQEVTMRCQPILGHNTVFWYRQTMMQGLELLAYFRNRAPLDDSGMPKDRFSAEMPDATLATLKIQPSEPRDSAVYFCASGFGPSGADSGNTIYFGEGSWLTVV.

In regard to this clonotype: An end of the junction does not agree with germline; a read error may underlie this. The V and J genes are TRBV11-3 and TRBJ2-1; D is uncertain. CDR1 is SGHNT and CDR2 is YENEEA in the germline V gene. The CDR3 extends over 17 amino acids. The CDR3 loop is CASSLDPKSFSNNEQFF. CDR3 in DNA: TGTGCCAGCAGCCTAGATCCCAAGAGTTTTTCCAACAATGAGCAGTTCTTC.

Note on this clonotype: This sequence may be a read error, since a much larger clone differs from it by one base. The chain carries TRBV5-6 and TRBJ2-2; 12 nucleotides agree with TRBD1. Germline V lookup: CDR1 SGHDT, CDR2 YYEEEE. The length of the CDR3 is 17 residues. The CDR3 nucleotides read TGTGTCAGCAGCCCTTCCTCCGGGACAGGGGGCAGCGGGGAGCTGTTTTTT. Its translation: CVSSPSSGTGGSGELFF.

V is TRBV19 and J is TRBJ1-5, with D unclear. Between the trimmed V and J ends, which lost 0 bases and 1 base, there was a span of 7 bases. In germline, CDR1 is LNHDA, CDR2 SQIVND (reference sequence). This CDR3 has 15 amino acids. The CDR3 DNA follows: TGTGCCAGTAGTATAGAGGGAGGGAGCAATCAGCCCCAGCATTTT. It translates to CASSIEGGSNQPQHF. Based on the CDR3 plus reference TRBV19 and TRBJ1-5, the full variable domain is DGGITQSPKYLFRKEGQNVTLSCEQNLNHDAMYWYRQDPGQGLRLIYYSQIVNDFQKGDIAEGYSVSREKKESFPLTVTSAQKNPTAFYLCASSIEGGSNQPQHFGDGTRLSIL.

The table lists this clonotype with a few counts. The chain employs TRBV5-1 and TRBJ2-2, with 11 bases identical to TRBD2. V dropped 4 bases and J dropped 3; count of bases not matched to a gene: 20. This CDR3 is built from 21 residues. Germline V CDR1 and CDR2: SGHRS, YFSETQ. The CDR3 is CASSSPSLAGGPDRYTGELFF. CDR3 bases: TGCGCCAGCAGCAGTCCATCCTTAGCGGGAGGGCCAGATAGGTACACCGGGGAGCTGTTTTTT. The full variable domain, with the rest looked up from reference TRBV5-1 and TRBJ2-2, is KAGVTQTPRYLIKTRGQQVTLSCSPISGHRSVSWYQQTPGQGLQFLFEYFSETQRNKGNFPGRFSGRQFSNSRSEMNVSTLELGDSALYLCASSSPSLAGGPDRYTGELFFGEGSRLTVL.

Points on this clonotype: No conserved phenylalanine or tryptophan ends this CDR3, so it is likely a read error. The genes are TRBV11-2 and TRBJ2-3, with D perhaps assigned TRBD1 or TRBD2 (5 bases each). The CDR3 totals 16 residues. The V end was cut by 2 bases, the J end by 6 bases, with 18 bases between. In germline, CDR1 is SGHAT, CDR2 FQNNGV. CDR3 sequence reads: CASSLSGAGVTDTQYL. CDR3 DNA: TGTGCCAGCAGCTTATCTGGGGCCGGGGTCACGGATACGCAGTATCTT.

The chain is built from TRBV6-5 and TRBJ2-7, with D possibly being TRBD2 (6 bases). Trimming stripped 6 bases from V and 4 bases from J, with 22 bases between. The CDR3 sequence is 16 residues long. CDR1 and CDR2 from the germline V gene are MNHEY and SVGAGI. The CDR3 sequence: CASRLTPGRGSYEQYF. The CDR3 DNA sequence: TGTGCCAGCAGACTGACCCCGGGACGGGGGTCGTACGAGCAGTACTTC.

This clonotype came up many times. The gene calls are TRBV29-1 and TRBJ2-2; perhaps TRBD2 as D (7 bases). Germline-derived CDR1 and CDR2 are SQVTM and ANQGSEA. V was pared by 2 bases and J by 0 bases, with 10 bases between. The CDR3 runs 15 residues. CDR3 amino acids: CSVESGGANTGELFF. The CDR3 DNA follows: TGCAGCGTTGAATCGGGGGGCGCGAACACCGGGGAGCTGTTTTTT.